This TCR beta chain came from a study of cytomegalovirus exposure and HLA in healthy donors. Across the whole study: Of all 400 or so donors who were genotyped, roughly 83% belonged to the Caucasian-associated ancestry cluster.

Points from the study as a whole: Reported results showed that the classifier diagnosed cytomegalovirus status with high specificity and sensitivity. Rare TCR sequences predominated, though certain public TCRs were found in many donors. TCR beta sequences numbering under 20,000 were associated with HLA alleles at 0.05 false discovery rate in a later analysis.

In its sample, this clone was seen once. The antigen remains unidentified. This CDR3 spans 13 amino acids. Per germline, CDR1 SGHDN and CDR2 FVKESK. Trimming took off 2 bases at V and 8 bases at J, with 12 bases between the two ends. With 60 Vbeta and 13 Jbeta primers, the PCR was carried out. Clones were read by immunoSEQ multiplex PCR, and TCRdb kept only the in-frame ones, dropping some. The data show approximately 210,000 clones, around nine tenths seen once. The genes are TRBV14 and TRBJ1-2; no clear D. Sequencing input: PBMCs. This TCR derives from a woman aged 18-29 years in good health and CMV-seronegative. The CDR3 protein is CASSQMRGHGYTF. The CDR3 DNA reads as TGTGCCAGCAGCCAAATGAGAGGGCACGGCTACACCTTC.